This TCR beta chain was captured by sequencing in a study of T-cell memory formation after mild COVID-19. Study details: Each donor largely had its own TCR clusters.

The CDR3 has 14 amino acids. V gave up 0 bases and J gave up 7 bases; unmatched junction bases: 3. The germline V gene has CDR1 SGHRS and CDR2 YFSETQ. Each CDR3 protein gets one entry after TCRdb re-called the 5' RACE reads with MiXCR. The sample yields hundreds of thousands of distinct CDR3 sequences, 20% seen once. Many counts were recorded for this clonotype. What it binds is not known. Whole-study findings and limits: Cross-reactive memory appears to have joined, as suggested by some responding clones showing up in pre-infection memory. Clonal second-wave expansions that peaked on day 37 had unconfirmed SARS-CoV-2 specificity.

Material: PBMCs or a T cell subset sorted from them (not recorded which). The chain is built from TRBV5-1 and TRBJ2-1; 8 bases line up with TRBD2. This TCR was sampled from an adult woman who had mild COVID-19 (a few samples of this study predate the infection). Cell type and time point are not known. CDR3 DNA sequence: TGCGCCAGCAGCTTGGTAGCGGGGAGTAATGAGCAGTTCTTC. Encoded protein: CASSLVAGSNEQFF.